The 5 T cell receptor beta chains in this list originate from one sample, sequenced in a study of CD8 T cells in Susac syndrome (dated by TCRdb to 2018 to 2020). Libraries were prepared through the immunoSEQ multiplex PCR assay. RNA was extracted with the RNeasy kit and roughly 0.45 to 1 ug was reverse transcribed using random hexamers. TCRdb reanalyzed the raw reads on its own, using fastp at Q25 for trimming and MiXCR for clone calling, and kept in-frame beta chains. Each entry merges the rows of one CDR3 protein and shows their most common DNA and genes. Within this sample are about 180,000 distinct CDR3 sequences, with roughly 96% of them counted one time only. The ten most abundant clones make up about 0.16% of the sample. The specimen was CD8+ T cells from PBMCs. The receptors here all came from a human donor with multiple sclerosis.

The V call is TRBV20-1, the J call TRBJ2-7, with 7 bases lining up with TRBD2. Germline assignment: CDR1 DFQATT and CDR2 SNEGSKA (reference sequence). With V trimmed by 1 base and J by 3 bases, 6 bases remained unmatched. The CDR3 runs 14 residues. This CDR3 is CSARGRGSYYEQYF. DNA of the CDR3: TGCAGTGCTAGAGGGCGGGGGAGCTACTACGAGCAGTACTTC.

The chain recombines TRBV27 with TRBJ2-7; 8 positions agree with TRBD1. Germline CDR1 MNHEY, CDR2 SMNVEV (reference sequence). The CDR3 is 15 amino acids. Losses at the gene ends were 1 base for V and 6 bases for J; bases not matched to a gene: 8. DNA of the CDR3: TGTGCCAGCAGTTTATTCGGGACAGGTCTGGGCGAGCAGTACTTC. Its translation: CASSLFGTGLGEQYF.

The chain combines TRBV13 with TRBJ2-7, with 7 bases fitting TRBD1. V was clipped by 8 bases and J by 5 bases; unmatched bases: 15. Per the germline V gene, CDR1 is PRHDT and CDR2 is FYEKMQ (reference sequence). CDR3 length equals 15 residues. CDR3 nucleotide sequence: TGTGCCAGCTCCCTTTTAGGGGGCAATAGAGACGAGCAGTACTTC. This translates into CASSLLGGNRDEQYF.

The chain is built from TRBV5-5 and TRBJ2-7; 10 nucleotides line up with TRBD2. Germline V gene data show CDR1 as SGHKS and CDR2 as YYEKEE (reference sequence). Germline trimming cut 4 bases from V and 3 bases from J; bases unmatched to any gene: 10. The CDR3 runs 16 residues. In DNA form, the CDR3 reads TGTGCCAGCAGCCTGGCCGGCGGGACTAGCGACTACGAGCAGTACTTC. Translated, it gives CASSLAGGTSDYEQYF.

The V gene is TRBV18, the J gene TRBJ2-7, with TRBD2 as a possible D gene (5 bases). This CDR3 spans 14 amino acids. CDR1 is KGHSH, CDR2 LQKENI, per germline. V was shortened by 3 bases and J by 0 bases, with 9 bases between the two germline ends. This CDR3 reads CASSPTGSSYEQYF. The CDR3 DNA follows: TGTGCCAGCTCACCGACTGGGAGCTCCTACGAGCAGTACTTC.